This passage covers 2 T cell receptor beta chains from one sample sequenced in a study of CD8 T cells in ankylosing spondylitis. Findings of the study overall: A TCR beta motif made of several highly homologous variants seemed typical of ankylosing spondylitis blood.

TCRdb itself ran the 5' RACE reads through MiXCR, one entry per CDR3 protein. This sample has more than 600,000 distinct CDR3 sequences, with around 20% found just once. Their specific antigens are unknown. Sequencing was done on a sample of blood, either unsorted or a sorted T cell fraction (not recorded which). The receptor source for this set is a male donor with ankylosing spondylitis.

This clonotype was detected only a few times. The V call is TRBV28, the J call TRBJ1-2, with unresolved D. The CDR3 extends over 14 amino acids. Between the trimmed V and J ends, which lost 6 bases and 1 base, there was a span of 12 bases. CDR1 MDHEN and CDR2 SYDVKM come from the germline V gene. Written as DNA, the CDR3 is TGTGCCAGCAGCCTTGGGTCCTTTAACTATGGCTACACCTTC. Translation gives CASSLGSFNYGYTF.

This clonotype was seen only a few times. The chain carries TRBV9 and TRBJ2-1; weak D call: TRBD2 (6 bases). The CDR3 extends over 15 amino acids. V dropped 4 bases and J dropped 6 bases, with 17 bases sitting between them. The germline V gene encodes CDR1 SGDLS and CDR2 YYNGEE. The CDR3 region is CASSTSIGGRNEQFF. The CDR3 DNA is TGTGCCAGCAGCACCTCCATCGGAGGGCGCAATGAGCAGTTCTTC.